A selection of T cell receptor beta chains follows, all from one sample in a study of blood T cell repertoires in COVID-19. The repertoire was sequenced with immunoSEQ multiplex PCR; TCRdb's copy has only in-frame clones and lacks some. This sample yields 78,000 or so clones, of which 65% to 90% are seen a single time; around 6% belongs to the top ten. Sequencing was carried out using peripheral blood. The origin of the receptors is a woman aged 55-75 years with acute or convalescent COVID-19. Both conserved end residues are part of each CDR3. The D gene is left open where the match is weak. Not every row has a clone size; where given, it reads once, few, many or a size class.

clone_size j_call v_call cdr3_length d_call cdr3_aa cdr3_nt
- TRBJ1-1 TRBV5-1 15 TRBD1 CASSADRGRGAAAFF TGCGCCAGCAGCGCCGACAGGGGGCGCGGGGCTGCAGCTTTCTTT
- TRBJ1-6 TRBV19 13 TRBD1 CASRKTGDSPLHF TGTGCCAGTAGAAAGACAGGGGATTCACCCCTCCACTTT
few TRBJ2-5 TRBV5-6 15 - CASSHGGYREETQYF TGTGCCAGCAGCCACGGGGGGTACAGGGAGGAGACCCAGTACTTC
- TRBJ2-1 TRBV5-5 15 TRBD1 CASSLGTGPRDEQFF TGTGCCAGCAGCTTGGGGACAGGGCCTAGAGATGAGCAGTTCTTC
- TRBJ1-2 TRBV6-1 14 TRBD1 CASSEWQGGYGYTF TGTGCCAGCAGTGAATGGCAGGGGGGCTATGGCTACACCTTC
once TRBJ1-2 TRBV30 14 - CAWFKPPGGYGYTF TGTGCCTGGTTCAAGCCGCCAGGAGGCTATGGCTACACCTTC
- TRBJ1-2 TRBV7-9 18 - CASSSEGLYSSANYGYTF TGTGCCAGCAGCTCGGAGGGTCTGTATTCATCAGCTAACTATGGCTACACCTTC
- TRBJ1-2 TRBV6-1 14 TRBD1 CASSDTGGGYGYTF TGTGCCAGCAGTGATACAGGGGGCGGCTATGGCTACACCTTC
few TRBJ2-7 TRBV5-1 14 TRBD1 CASSTWDSLYEQYF TGCGCCAGCAGCACCTGGGACAGCCTCTACGAGCAGTACTTC
- TRBJ1-4 TRBV28 14 - CASSLLRGSEKLFF TGTGCCAGCAGTTTGTTGAGAGGAAGTGAAAAACTGTTTTTT
once TRBJ2-3 TRBV28 17 TRBD1 CASSFPRTGTSTDTQYF TGTGCCAGCAGTTTTCCGCGGACAGGAACTAGCACAGATACGCAGTATTTT
- TRBJ2-7 TRBV19 13 - CASSAATSYEQYF TGTGCCAGTAGCGCCGCCACTAGCTACGAGCAGTACTTC
- TRBJ1-4 TRBV5-1 14 - CASSLDGTNEKLFF TGCGCCAGCAGCTTGGACGGAACTAATGAAAAACTGTTTTTT
- TRBJ2-7 TRBV2 14 TRBD1 CASRSGQATYEQYF TGTGCCAGCAGATCGGGACAGGCAACCTACGAGCAGTACTTC
many TRBJ2-5 TRBV24-1 15 TRBD2 CATSEGLAGGETQYF TGTGCCACCAGTGAAGGACTAGCGGGCGGGGAGACCCAGTACTTC
once TRBJ2-7 TRBV3-1/TRBV3-2 15 - CASSQDLGLPLEQYF TGTGCCAGCAGCCAAGATTTGGGACTTCCCCTCGAGCAGTACTTC
once TRBJ2-7 TRBV5-1 15 TRBD1 CASSLGGGQVYEQYF TGCGCCAGCAGCTTGGGAGGGGGACAGGTTTACGAGCAGTACTTC
- TRBJ2-6 TRBV18 18 - CASSPGPGKGAGANVLTF TGTGCCAGCTCACCAGGTCCAGGGAAAGGAGCTGGGGCCAACGTCCTGACTTTC
- TRBJ1-4 TRBV15 14 - CATSRDGGNEKLFF TGTGCCACCAGCAGAGATGGGGGGAATGAAAAACTGTTTTTT
- TRBJ1-1 TRBV6-6 14 - CASSYSGGNTEAFF TGTGCCAGCAGTTACTCGGGGGGGAACACTGAAGCTTTCTTT
once TRBJ1-5 TRBV5-1 11 - CASSAVLPQHF TGCGCCAGCAGCGCGGTTTTGCCCCAGCATTTT
- TRBJ1-2 TRBV2 13 TRBD1 CASSPQGAGGYTF TGTGCCAGCAGCCCACAGGGGGCAGGCGGCTACACCTTC
once TRBJ2-2 TRBV5-1 18 TRBD1 CASSPLPKGTGNTGELFF TGCGCCAGCAGCCCGTTACCTAAGGGGACAGGGAACACCGGGGAGCTGTTTTTT
- TRBJ1-6 TRBV5-1 14 - CASSLGQANTPLHF TGCGCCAGCAGCTTGGGTCAGGCTAATACACCCCTCCACTTT
few TRBJ1-1 TRBV6-5 15 - CASSYSPPRDTEAFF TGTGCCAGCAGTTACTCTCCCCCGCGGGACACTGAAGCTTTCTTT
- TRBJ2-3 TRBV29-1 14 TRBD1 CSSTDRTSTDTQYF TGCAGCTCTACGGACAGGACAAGCACAGATACGCAGTATTTT
- TRBJ1-4 TRBV3-1/TRBV3-2 15 - CASSHPGERGEKLFF TGTGCCAGCAGCCACCCAGGGGAACGGGGCGAAAAACTGTTTTTT
- TRBJ1-5 TRBV5-6 15 TRBD1 CASSLGQGAGQPQHF TGTGCCAGCAGCTTGGGACAGGGGGCAGGACAGCCCCAGCATTTT
- TRBJ1-1 TRBV30 14 - CACPGGLIDTEAFF TGTGCCTGCCCTGGGGGCTTGATAGACACTGAAGCTTTCTTT
- TRBJ1-3 TRBV5-5 15 TRBD1 CASNIAGGSGNTIYF TGTGCCAGCAACATAGCAGGGGGTTCTGGAAACACCATATATTTT
- TRBJ2-7 TRBV18 12 TRBD1 CASSPGTGPEYF TGTGCCAGCTCACCCGGGACAGGGCCCGAGTACTTC
- TRBJ1-1 TRBV3-1/TRBV3-2 15 TRBD1 CASSPVTGKITEAFF TGTGCCAGCAGCCCCGTGACAGGGAAGATCACTGAAGCTTTCTTT
- TRBJ2-7 TRBV11-2 14 - CASSLQGFSYEQYF TGTGCCAGCAGCTTACAGGGTTTCTCCTACGAGCAGTACTTC
- TRBJ1-6 TRBV5-1 15 - CASSLEQGHNSPLHF TGCGCCAGCAGCTTGGAACAGGGCCATAATTCACCCCTCCACTTT
- TRBJ1-1 TRBV7-3 14 - CASSFGQANTEAFF TGTGCCAGCAGCTTCGGACAAGCGAACACTGAAGCTTTCTTT
- TRBJ1-1 TRBV6-6 14 - CASSRGLENTEAFF TGTGCCAGCAGTAGGGGGTTGGAGAACACTGAAGCTTTCTTT
few TRBJ1-2 TRBV6-5 14 - CASLGRGANYGYTF TGTGCCAGCCTTGGACGGGGGGCTAACTATGGCTACACCTTC
once TRBJ2-3 TRBV25-1 15 TRBD2 CASSSGGDYTDTQYF TGTGCCAGTTCTAGCGGGGGGGACTACACAGATACGCAGTATTTT
- TRBJ1-2 TRBV2 15 - CASSDDPTPNGRYTF TGTGCCAGCAGTGATGACCCTACTCCAAACGGGAGGTACACCTTC
- TRBJ2-4 TRBV4-1 16 - CASSHLDRPGGNIQYF TGCGCCAGCAGCCACCTTGACAGGCCCGGCGGGAACATTCAGTACTTC
- TRBJ2-3 TRBV2 17 TRBD1 CASSDMDRVSSTDTQYF TGTGCCAGCAGTGATATGGACAGGGTATCTAGCACAGATACGCAGTATTTT
- TRBJ1-4 TRBV7-9 19 TRBD1 CASSSSGTGGSRTNEKLFF TGTGCCAGCAGCTCGAGCGGGACAGGGGGTTCGAGGACTAATGAAAAACTGTTTTTT
- TRBJ1-1 TRBV11-1 15 - CASSLRGGLNDEAFF TGTGCCAGCAGCTTACGGGGGGGCCTGAACGATGAAGCTTTCTTT